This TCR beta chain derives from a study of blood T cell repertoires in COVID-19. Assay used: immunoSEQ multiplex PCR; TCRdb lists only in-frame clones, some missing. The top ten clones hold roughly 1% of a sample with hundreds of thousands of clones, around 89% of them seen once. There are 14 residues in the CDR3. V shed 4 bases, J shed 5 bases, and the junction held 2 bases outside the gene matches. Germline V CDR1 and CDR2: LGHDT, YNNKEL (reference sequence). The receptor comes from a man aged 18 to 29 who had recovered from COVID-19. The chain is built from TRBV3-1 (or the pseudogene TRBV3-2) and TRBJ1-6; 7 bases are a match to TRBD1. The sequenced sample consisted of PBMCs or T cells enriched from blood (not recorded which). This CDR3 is CASSLGQNNSPLHF. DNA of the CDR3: TGTGCCAGCAGCCTGGGACAGAATAATTCACCCCTCCACTTT.